The clone carrying this TCR beta chain was detected many times. This entry is derived from a study of early T cells in non-severe SARS-CoV-2 infection. Study-wide background: Chains stayed unpaired after sequencing of bulk RNA from unsorted whole blood.

This CDR3 contains 13 residues. The germline V and J ends were trimmed by 2 bases and 6 bases, with 8 bases remaining between them. The germline V gene encodes CDR1 SGHVS and CDR2 FQNEAQ. Individual cDNA molecules received unique molecular identifiers. Via MiXCR, TCRdb re-called the 5' RACE reads, giving one row per CDR3 protein. The data show around 27,000 distinct CDR3 sequences, roughly 3% seen once. This receptor was obtained from an adult who was a healthcare worker with PCR-confirmed SARS-CoV-2 infection or an uninfected control (not recorded which). The sequencing sample was made of whole blood. The chain joins TRBV7-8 to TRBJ1-5, with no clear D. DNA of the CDR3: TGTGCCAGCAGCTTATTTGGTCGTCAGCCCCAGCATTTT. Translation gives CASSLFGRQPQHF.